This T cell receptor (beta chain) derives from a study of cytomegalovirus exposure and HLA in healthy donors. On the study more broadly: Around 180 million T cells yielded 117 million unique TCR beta sequences, as an earlier analysis found. Study findings and constraints: Presence/absence analyses took donor sequencing depth as roughly uniform. The authors enumerated some 160 TCR beta chains as linked to cytomegalovirus. Cytomegalovirus status was reportedly diagnosed by the classifier with high specificity and sensitivity.

The PCR made use of 60 Vbeta and 13 Jbeta primers. TCRdb keeps only in-frame clones here, not all; method: immunoSEQ multiplex PCR. The repertoire has about 180,000 clones, 75% to 80% of them found once; the top ten carry approximately 6%. With V trimmed by 4 bases and J by 8 bases, 7 bases remained unmatched. The CDR3 loop spans 14 amino acids. Germline assignment: CDR1 SGHTA and CDR2 FQGTGA. With respect to this clone: Its antigen is not known.

The chain joins TRBV7-3 to TRBJ1-2; 10 positions match TRBD1. Specimen: PBMCs. The clonotype comes from a middle-aged man in good health and CMV-seropositive. The CDR3 here is CASSSPGTGVGYTF. In DNA form, the CDR3 reads TGTGCCAGCAGCTCCCCCGGGACAGGGGTCGGCTACACCTTC.